The 22 T cell receptor beta chains below all came from one sample that was sequenced in a study of cytomegalovirus exposure and HLA in healthy donors. PCR was performed using 60 Vbeta and 13 Jbeta primers. The repertoire was sequenced with immunoSEQ multiplex PCR; TCRdb's copy has only in-frame clones and lacks some. Here the sample spans approximately 220,000 clones, roughly 83% being singletons. Input material: PBMCs. The source of these receptors is a boy aged 2 to 10 in good health and CMV-seronegative.

This clone came up once. This rearrangement joins TRBV25-1 to TRBJ2-1; possibly TRBD1 for D (5 bases). The CDR3 has 11 residues. CDR1 and CDR2 from the germline V gene are MGHDK and SYGVNS. Trimming shortened V by 4 bases and J by 11 bases, and 9 bases separated the two germline ends. The DNA for the CDR3 is TGTGCCAGCAGTGGGACAAAAAAGCAGTTCTTC. Protein product: CASSGTKKQFF.

This chain uses TRBV5-1 with TRBJ2-2; 7 positions match TRBD1. Trimming cost V 0 bases and J 4 bases; bases outside gene matches: 3. Germline CDR1 and CDR2: SGHRS and YFSETQ. This CDR3 is 15 amino acids long. The CDR3 region has the DNA TGCGCCAGCAGCTTGGAGGGGGCTGCCACCGGGGAGCTGTTTTTT. Encoded protein: CASSLEGAATGELFF.

The chain links TRBV29-1 to TRBJ1-5, with a tentative D call TRBD1 (5 bases). V was pared by 6 bases and J by 0 bases, with 12 bases between. CDR1 is SQVTM and CDR2 is ANQGSEA in the germline V gene. The CDR3 length is 14 residues. CDR3 amino acids: CSVETVNSNQPQHF. Here the CDR3 DNA reads TGCAGCGTCGAGACAGTTAATAGCAATCAGCCCCAGCATTTT.

CDR3 amino acids: CASSLAGGQPNTEAFF. CDR3 nucleotides: TGCGCCAGCAGCTTGGCTGGGGGCCAGCCCAACACTGAAGCTTTCTTT. The chain combines TRBV5-1 with TRBJ1-1; possible D gene TRBD1, 6 bases. Germline loops: CDR1 SGHRS, CDR2 YFSETQ. Trimming left V 0 bases short and J 2 bases short, with 14 bases between. CDR3 length: 16 residues.

V is TRBV7-2 and J is TRBJ2-7; TRBD2 matches at 13 bases. Losses at the gene ends were 0 bases for V and 3 bases for J; bases not matched to a gene: 5. This CDR3 is built from 17 residues. Germline lookup yields CDR1 SGHTA and CDR2 FQGNSA. The CDR3 protein is CASSLAVLAGGNYEQYF. The CDR3 DNA follows: TGTGCCAGCAGCTTAGCCGTACTAGCGGGAGGGAACTACGAGCAGTACTTC.

On this clone: Other DNA sequences within the sample encode an identical CDR3. V gene TRBV20-1 combines with J gene TRBJ1-1; D remains unclear. Looked up from germline, CDR1 is DFQATT and CDR2 is SNEGSKA (reference sequence). The CDR3 has 11 amino acids. Trimming shortened V by 4 bases and J by 1 base, and 4 bases separated the two germline ends. The chain's CDR3 is CSATGNTEAFF. CDR3 sequence (DNA): TGCAGTGCTACAGGGAACACTGAAGCTTTCTTT.

The chain joins TRBV6-6 to TRBJ1-4; D possibly corresponds to TRBD1 (6 bases). This CDR3 is built from 15 residues. Germline V gene data show CDR1 as MNHNY and CDR2 as SVGAGI (reference sequence). Trimming stripped 2 bases from V and 8 bases from J, with 15 bases between. The CDR3 loop is CASSYVQGGKEKLFF. In DNA, the CDR3 is TGTGCCAGCAGTTACGTACAGGGTGGCAAGGAAAAACTGTTTTTT.

The genes are TRBV5-1 and TRBJ1-4, with 8 bases that match TRBD1. The CDR3 totals 16 residues. Germline V gene sequence: CDR1 SGHRS, CDR2 YFSETQ. V lost 0 bases, J lost 7 bases, and 8 bases stayed unmatched. CDR3 coding DNA: TGCGCCAGCAGCTTGGAGCCGGTACAGGGGGGTGAAAAACTGTTTTTT. It yields the protein CASSLEPVQGGEKLFF.

The chain links TRBV9 to TRBJ2-1; TRBD2 matches 7 bases. V dropped 0 bases and J dropped 2; count of bases not matched to a gene: 5. Germline V gene lookup returns CDR1 SGDLS and CDR2 YYNGEE. The CDR3 contains 16 residues. CDR3 region: CASSVDPAGTYNEQFF. The DNA of the CDR3 is TGTGCCAGCAGCGTAGATCCAGCGGGGACCTACAATGAGCAGTTCTTC.

The genes are TRBV7-8 and TRBJ1-1; D is unresolved. The V gene lost 11 bases and the J gene lost 2 bases, with 15 bases spanning the gap. The germline CDR1 and CDR2 sequences are SGHVS and FQNEAQ. The length of the CDR3 is 13 residues. The CDR3 region has the DNA TGTGCCGCGAGGAGGCCCACCAACACTGAAGCTTTCTTT. It encodes CAARRPTNTEAFF.

This sequence joins TRBV7-9 and TRBJ1-2; D unresolved. The CDR3 runs to 11 residues. CDR1 is SEHNR, CDR2 FQNEAQ, per germline (reference sequence). Trimming cost V 5 bases and J 7 bases, with 8 bases left between them. The CDR3 DNA reads as TGTGCCAGCAGCCACAGTTGTGGCTACACCTTC. As protein: CASSHSCGYTF.

Regarding this clone: Different DNA sequences within this sample yield the same CDR3. The chain is built from TRBV27 and TRBJ2-7; tentative D call: TRBD2 (6 bases). Germline lookup yields CDR1 MNHEY and CDR2 SMNVEV (reference sequence). The CDR3 consists of 12 residues. The ends were cut back, 0 bases at V and 7 bases at J, with 7 bases in the middle. The CDR3 is CASSLSGREQYF. The CDR3, as DNA: TGTGCCAGCAGTTTATCTGGGAGGGAGCAGTACTTC.

This clone has only one observation. Other DNA sequences within the sample encode an identical CDR3. The CDR3 sequence: CASSPGQSNTEAFF. CDR3 nucleotide sequence: TGTGCCAGCTCACCGGGCCAGTCGAACACTGAAGCTTTCTTT. V gene TRBV18 combines with J gene TRBJ1-1; D uncertain. Trimming stripped 3 bases from V and 1 base from J, with 9 bases between. From germline, CDR1 is KGHSH and CDR2 LQKENI. The CDR3 is 14 residues long.

This clone appeared a few times. V usage is TRBV5-1 and J usage is TRBJ1-1; no firm D call. With 4 bases removed from V and 2 bases from J, the gap between germline ends came to 15 bases. The CDR3 covers 15 residues. In germline, CDR1 is SGHRS, CDR2 YFSETQ. DNA for the CDR3: TGCGCCAGCAGCGCCGAACAGATACGAAACACTGAAGCTTTCTTT. Its protein is CASSAEQIRNTEAFF.

This chain uses TRBV5-6 with TRBJ2-2; no reliable D call. CDR1 is SGHDT, CDR2 YYEEEE, per germline. Trimming cost V 0 bases and J 8 bases, with 5 bases left between them. The CDR3 is 12 residues long. CDR3 in amino acids: CASSLGPGELFF. In DNA form, the CDR3 reads TGTGCCAGCAGCTTGGGTCCAGGGGAGCTGTTTTTT.

This clone was observed once. The chain recombines TRBV12-5 with TRBJ2-7; maybe TRBD2 (5 bases). With 4 bases removed from V and 6 bases from J, the gap between germline ends came to 7 bases. The CDR3 covers 11 residues. Germline V gene lookup returns CDR1 LGHNT and CDR2 FRNRAP. The CDR3 protein is CASGSGSEQYF. CDR3 nucleotides: TGTGCTAGTGGTTCGGGGAGCGAGCAGTACTTC. Drawing the rest from reference TRBV12-5 and TRBJ2-7, the complete variable domain is DARVTQTPRHKVTEMGQEVTMRCQPILGHNTVFWYRQTMMQGLELLAYFRNRAPLDDSGMPKDRFSAEMPDATLATLKIQPSEPRDSAVYFCASGSGSEQYFGPGTRLTVT.

This chain joins TRBV7-9 and TRBJ2-6; TRBD1 might be the D (6 bases). Trimming took off 4 bases at V and 4 bases at J, with 17 bases between the two ends. Germline values: CDR1 SEHNR, CDR2 FQNEAQ (reference sequence). The CDR3 runs 17 residues. CDR3: CASSSLQGSQGANVLTF. The CDR3 DNA reads as TGTGCCAGCAGCTCATTACAGGGTTCGCAAGGGGCCAACGTCCTGACTTTC.

The CDR3 region has the DNA TGTGCCAGCAATCTGGGCCTGGGGGGCACTGAAGCTTTCTTT. Amino acids: CASNLGLGGTEAFF. The V gene is TRBV6-5, the J gene TRBJ1-1; a weak D match, TRBD1 (5 bases). V gave up 7 bases and J gave up 4 bases, with 16 bases separating them. CDR3 size: 14 residues. The V gene's germline CDR1 is MNHEY and CDR2 SVGAGI.

The gene calls are TRBV5-6 and TRBJ2-1; D gene unclear. V was cut by 0 bases and J by 14 bases, with 9 bases left in between. CDR3 length: 11 residues. Germline CDR1 is SGHDT and CDR2 is YYEEEE. This CDR3 reads CASSLGLIEFF. CDR3 in DNA: TGTGCCAGCAGCTTGGGGCTGATCGAGTTCTTC.

This chain uses TRBV5-1 with TRBJ2-2, with 7 bases lining up with TRBD1. Germline lookup yields CDR1 SGHRS and CDR2 YFSETQ. The CDR3 extends over 15 amino acids. V lost 4 bases, J lost 3 bases, and 6 bases stayed unmatched. CDR3 sequence reads: CASSPGQEDTGELFF. In nucleotides, the CDR3 is TGCGCCAGCAGCCCCGGACAGGAGGACACCGGGGAGCTGTTTTTT.

The CDR3 bases are TGCGCCAGCAGCCAACAGCGGGGGGTGGATACGCAGTATTTT. Translated, it gives CASSQQRGVDTQYF. The chain has TRBV4-1 and TRBJ2-3; TRBD2 matches at 9 bases. V was clipped by 2 bases and J by 6 bases; unmatched bases: 3. Per germline, CDR1 MGHRA and CDR2 YSYEKL. The CDR3 consists of 14 residues.

V is TRBV9 and J is TRBJ2-3, with 8 positions matching TRBD2. Losses at the gene ends were 4 bases for V and 4 bases for J; bases not matched to a gene: 11. Germline V CDR1 and CDR2: SGDLS, YYNGEE. The CDR3 has 16 amino acids. CDR3 residues: CASSTGTSRAADTQYF. As DNA, the CDR3 is TGTGCCAGCAGCACCGGGACTAGTAGAGCGGCAGATACGCAGTATTTT.